This entry is about one TCR beta chain. This sample is part of a study of control samples from healthy donors and cancer patients. V gave up 4 bases and J gave up 2 bases; unmatched junction bases: 4. The CDR3 loop spans 15 amino acids. Germline CDR1 reads MNHNY; CDR2 reads SVGAGI (reference sequence). Data came from immunoSEQ multiplex PCR; TCRdb stores just in-frame clones and leaves some out. The table shows 8,500 to 11,000 clones, with under 95% occurring only once. The chain uses TRBV6-6 and TRBJ1-3, with TRBD1 matching over 8 bases. The source is a man aged 55 to 70 with colorectal cancer. The specimen was PBMCs. CDR3 nucleotide sequence: TGTGCCAGCAGTTTAACAGGGGGGACTGGAAACACCATATATTTT. Translated, it gives CASSLTGGTGNTIYF.